This TCR beta chain was retrieved from a study of CD8 T cells in Susac syndrome. TCR beta sequences were obtained from blood CD8+ and CD4+ T cells. Between the trimmed V and J ends, which lost 5 bases and 4 bases, there was a span of 11 bases. CDR3 length equals 12 residues. Germline V gene sequence: CDR1 DFQATT, CDR2 SNEGSKA (reference sequence). RNA totalling roughly 0.5 to 1 ug underwent reverse transcription with random hexamers. Across 54 Vbeta and 13 Jbeta, TCR beta CDR3 was amplified with immunoSEQ multiplex PCR. From the immunoSEQ multiplex PCR reads, TCRdb called clonotypes with MiXCR, one entry per CDR3 protein. This repertoire shows about 160,000 distinct CDR3 sequences, 94% found once; its top ten account for 0.085% to 0.095%.

This chain connects TRBV20-1 to TRBJ1-1; no definite D call. The sequence was obtained from a human donor with multiple sclerosis. The sample was CD4+ T cells from PBMCs. CDR3 coding DNA: TGCAGTGCTTCGAGGGAGGGCACTGAAGCTTTCTTT. Protein sequence: CSASREGTEAFF.